A single sample gave rise to the 5 T cell receptor beta chains below, sequenced in a study of response to subunit inactivated influenza vaccine. One entry per CDR3 protein results from TCRdb running MiXCR on the RT-PCR reads. The sample yields 400,000 to 650,000 distinct CDR3 sequences, 6% to 9% seen once. Specimen: PBMCs from blood, collected about 24 months after vaccination. The receptors originated from a man aged 50-75 years who received an inactivated influenza vaccine.

This clonotype was recorded many times. The chain recombines TRBV5-6 with TRBJ2-1; no definite D call. Trimming took 7 bases from V and 2 from J, leaving 13 bases between them. The length of the CDR3 is 14 residues. CDR1 is SGHDT and CDR2 is YYEEEE in the germline V gene. CDR3 protein: CASQFSRTYNEQFF. DNA of the CDR3: TGTGCCAGCCAGTTCAGCAGGACCTACAATGAGCAGTTCTTC.

This sequence joins TRBV20-1 and TRBJ2-7; TRBD1 matches 7 bases. Germline CDR1 reads DFQATT; CDR2 reads SNEGSKA (reference sequence). Unmatched junction bases numbered 5, after V lost 0 bases and J lost 3 bases. The CDR3 has 14 amino acids. CDR3 amino acids: CSARDRDRNYEQYF. CDR3 DNA: TGCAGTGCTAGAGATCGGGACAGAAACTACGAGCAGTACTTC.

In its sample, this clonotype was seen many times. This sequence joins TRBV5-1 and TRBJ1-4; 8 bases map to TRBD1. The CDR3 consists of 15 residues. V was clipped by 7 bases and J by 4 bases; unmatched bases: 9. Germline V lookup: CDR1 SGHRS, CDR2 YFSETQ. This chain's CDR3 is CASGLGDRSNEKLFF. The DNA of the CDR3 is TGCGCCAGCGGCCTTGGGGACAGGAGTAATGAAAAACTGTTTTTT.

This clonotype has more than one count but fewer than ten. The chain joins TRBV5-1 to TRBJ2-5; the match to TRBD1 covers 9 bases. The junction had 12 bases not matched to a gene; V was cut back by 4 bases and J by 5 bases. The germline CDR1 and CDR2 sequences are SGHRS and YFSETQ. This CDR3 has 16 amino acids. This chain's CDR3 is CASSAVTGGAMETQYF. The CDR3 DNA is TGCGCCAGCAGCGCGGTCACAGGGGGCGCGATGGAGACCCAGTACTTC.

Only a few counts were recorded for this clonotype. This sequence joins TRBV30 and TRBJ1-5; tentatively, D is TRBD1 (5 bases). The CDR3 loop spans 14 amino acids. Trimming removed 0 bases at V and 0 bases at J, with 6 bases between. Germline V gene lookup returns CDR1 GTSNPN and CDR2 SVGIG (reference sequence). The CDR3 spells CAWSVDNSNQPQHF. CDR3 DNA: TGTGCCTGGAGTGTGGACAATAGCAATCAGCCCCAGCATTTT. The variable domain in full, with the rest retrieved from reference TRBV30 and TRBJ1-5, is SQTIHQWPATLVQPVGSPLSLECTVEGTSNPNLYWYRQAAGRGLQLLFYSVGIGQISSEVPQNLSASRPQDRQFILSSKKLLLSDSGFYLCAWSVDNSNQPQHFGDGTRLSIL.